These T cell receptor beta chains were read from a single sample in a study of OX40 agonist ivuxolimab in advanced cancers. The protocol was immunoSEQ multiplex PCR, while the TCRdb copy is restricted to in-frame clones and leaves out a portion. The top ten clones hold roughly 1.1% of a sample with 43,000 or so clones, about nine tenths of them seen once. Sample: CD4+ or CD8+ T cells sorted from blood, taken in a trial of the OX40 agonist ivuxolimab. These receptors were obtained from an adult with an advanced solid tumor such as melanoma, head and neck, liver or kidney cancer. CDR3s include the opening cysteine and the closing phenylalanine or tryptophan. The D gene is left open where the match is weak. Clone size appears in some rows only: once, few, many, or a class for an expanded clone.

v_call: TRBV5-1; j_call: TRBJ2-2; d_call: TRBD1; clone_size: few; cdr3_nt: TGCGCCAGCAGCGACAGGGGCGGGGAGCTGTTTTTT; cdr3_aa: CASSDRGGELFF
v_call: TRBV29-1; j_call: TRBJ2-3; d_call: TRBD1; clone_size: -; cdr3_nt: TGCAGCGTTGAAGGGCCGGACAGGGTGACAGATGCGCAGTATTTT; cdr3_aa: CSVEGPDRVTDAQYF
v_call: TRBV5-4; j_call: TRBJ2-7; d_call: -; clone_size: -; cdr3_nt: TGTGCCAGCAGCGGCTACAGATGGAGCTACGAGCAGTACTTC; cdr3_aa: CASSGYRWSYEQYF
v_call: TRBV20-1; j_call: TRBJ1-1; d_call: -; clone_size: -; cdr3_nt: TGCAGTGCCCGAGGGGTCACTGAAGCTTTCTTT; cdr3_aa: CSARGVTEAFF
v_call: TRBV4-1; j_call: TRBJ1-2; d_call: -; clone_size: -; cdr3_nt: TGCGCCAGCAGCCAAGGGGGTGTCGGGGGCTATGGCTACACCTTC; cdr3_aa: CASSQGGVGGYGYTF
v_call: TRBV2; j_call: TRBJ2-7; d_call: TRBD2; clone_size: -; cdr3_nt: TGTGCCAGCAGTGGTTTAGCGGGCTACGAGCAGTACTTC; cdr3_aa: CASSGLAGYEQYF
v_call: TRBV6-6; j_call: TRBJ2-5; d_call: TRBD1; clone_size: -; cdr3_nt: TGTGCCAGCATTAAGGGACAGGGACGGGAGACCCAGTACTTC; cdr3_aa: CASIKGQGRETQYF
v_call: TRBV6-5; j_call: TRBJ2-1; d_call: -; clone_size: -; cdr3_nt: TGTGCCAGCAGGTCCCGTGGGGCGGGTTACAATGAGCAGTTCTTC; cdr3_aa: CASRSRGAGYNEQFF
v_call: TRBV6-1; j_call: TRBJ1-3; d_call: -; clone_size: -; cdr3_nt: TGTGCCAGCAGTGAAGGGATCTCTGGAAACACCATATATTTT; cdr3_aa: CASSEGISGNTIYF
v_call: TRBV29-1; j_call: TRBJ2-7; d_call: -; clone_size: once; cdr3_nt: TGCAGCGTTGAAGCCCCCCTCGCGGGAAAGAACGAGCAGTACTTC; cdr3_aa: CSVEAPLAGKNEQYF
v_call: TRBV5-4; j_call: TRBJ1-2; d_call: -; clone_size: -; cdr3_nt: TGTGCCAGCAGCTTATATCAAAGGGACGGGGGCTACACCTTC; cdr3_aa: CASSLYQRDGGYTF
v_call: TRBV19; j_call: TRBJ2-3; d_call: -; clone_size: -; cdr3_nt: TGTGCCAGTAGTTATAGGGGTAGCGGTAACACAGATACGCAGTATTTT; cdr3_aa: CASSYRGSGNTDTQYF
v_call: TRBV7-2; j_call: TRBJ2-4; d_call: -; clone_size: -; cdr3_nt: TGTGCCAGCAGCCTTCTTACGGATTCAGCCAAAAACATTCAGTACTTC; cdr3_aa: CASSLLTDSAKNIQYF
v_call: TRBV7-9; j_call: TRBJ1-3; d_call: -; clone_size: -; cdr3_nt: TGTGCCAGCAGCTTAAGCGAGAACACCATATATTTT; cdr3_aa: CASSLSENTIYF
v_call: TRBV28; j_call: TRBJ2-1; d_call: TRBD2; clone_size: -; cdr3_nt: TGTGCCAGCAGTTTACTAGCGGGCGCGTCAGATGAGCAGTTCTTC; cdr3_aa: CASSLLAGASDEQFF
v_call: TRBV6-4; j_call: TRBJ1-5; d_call: -; clone_size: -; cdr3_nt: TGTGCCAGCAGGAGCAGGACAGCCAATCAGCCCCAGCATTTT; cdr3_aa: CASRSRTANQPQHF
v_call: TRBV5-8; j_call: TRBJ1-5; d_call: -; clone_size: -; cdr3_nt: TGTGCCAGCAGCTCAGCCAGTCACTATCAGCCCCAGCATTTT; cdr3_aa: CASSSASHYQPQHF
v_call: TRBV10-2; j_call: TRBJ2-5; d_call: -; clone_size: -; cdr3_nt: TGCGCCAGCAGTGCGTCGTCCGAGGGTGGGACCCAGTACTTC; cdr3_aa: CASSASSEGGTQYF
v_call: TRBV20-1; j_call: TRBJ1-6; d_call: -; clone_size: -; cdr3_nt: TGCAGTGCTAGAGATAGGGGGGCTCTCCACTTT; cdr3_aa: CSARDRGALHF
v_call: TRBV12-2; j_call: TRBJ2-1; d_call: -; clone_size: -; cdr3_nt: TGTGCAAGTCGCTTAGAGGGGCTAGCCGACGCCTACAATGAGCAGTTCTTC; cdr3_aa: CASRLEGLADAYNEQFF
v_call: TRBV6-1; j_call: TRBJ2-6; d_call: -; clone_size: once; cdr3_nt: TGTGCCAGCTCGGGGCGCTCTGGGGCCAACGTCCTGACTTTC; cdr3_aa: CASSGRSGANVLTF
v_call: TRBV9; j_call: TRBJ1-2; d_call: -; clone_size: -; cdr3_nt: TGTGCCAGCAGTCCTGACGGAACCATTAACTATGGCTACACCTTC; cdr3_aa: CASSPDGTINYGYTF
v_call: TRBV7-9; j_call: TRBJ2-7; d_call: -; clone_size: -; cdr3_nt: TGTGCCAGCAGCTTGGGGGGAGACCTTTACGAGCAGTACTTC; cdr3_aa: CASSLGGDLYEQYF
v_call: TRBV6-5; j_call: TRBJ2-3; d_call: -; clone_size: -; cdr3_nt: TGTGCCAGCAGGGACACCACAGATACGCAGTATTTT; cdr3_aa: CASRDTTDTQYF
v_call: TRBV7-2; j_call: TRBJ2-3; d_call: -; clone_size: -; cdr3_nt: TGTGCCAGCAGCTTAGCAGGGACGGAAGAGGAGACGCAGTATTTT; cdr3_aa: CASSLAGTEEETQYF
v_call: TRBV9; j_call: TRBJ2-1; d_call: TRBD2; clone_size: -; cdr3_nt: TGTGCCAGCAGCGTCGGTTTGCGGGAGGGCGATGAGCAGTTCTTC; cdr3_aa: CASSVGLREGDEQFF
v_call: TRBV30; j_call: TRBJ1-5; d_call: -; clone_size: once; cdr3_nt: TGTGCCTGGAGTATGAACAGGGATCAGCCCCAGCATTTT; cdr3_aa: CAWSMNRDQPQHF
v_call: TRBV6-1; j_call: TRBJ1-3; d_call: -; clone_size: -; cdr3_nt: TGTGCCAGCAGTAGGACAACTGGAAACACCATATATTTT; cdr3_aa: CASSRTTGNTIYF
v_call: TRBV7-2; j_call: TRBJ1-2; d_call: TRBD1; clone_size: -; cdr3_nt: TGTGCCAGCAGCACGAGACAGGGGGGGGATTATGGCTACACCTTC; cdr3_aa: CASSTRQGGDYGYTF
v_call: TRBV5-3; j_call: TRBJ1-2; d_call: TRBD1; clone_size: -; cdr3_nt: TGTGCCAGCAACGCGGACAGGGACTTACCTTACTACACCTTC; cdr3_aa: CASNADRDLPYYTF
v_call: TRBV19; j_call: TRBJ1-4; d_call: TRBD1; clone_size: few; cdr3_nt: TGTGCCAGTAGTATCAAAACAGGGGGAGGAGATGAAAAACTGTTTTTT; cdr3_aa: CASSIKTGGGDEKLFF
v_call: TRBV28; j_call: TRBJ2-7; d_call: -; clone_size: -; cdr3_nt: TGTGCCAGCATTAGGGCAGGGTGGCGCGAGCAGTACTTC; cdr3_aa: CASIRAGWREQYF
v_call: TRBV13; j_call: TRBJ1-2; d_call: TRBD1; clone_size: -; cdr3_nt: TGTGCCAGCAACAACCACTGGGGACAGGGGGGAGATGGCTACACCTTC; cdr3_aa: CASNNHWGQGGDGYTF
v_call: TRBV28; j_call: TRBJ2-3; d_call: -; clone_size: -; cdr3_nt: TGTGCCAGCCATTTCAGGGGCACAGATACGCAGTATTTT; cdr3_aa: CASHFRGTDTQYF
v_call: TRBV29-1; j_call: TRBJ2-3; d_call: -; clone_size: -; cdr3_nt: TGCAGCGTTGGTGGAGGGCCAGATACGCAGTATTTT; cdr3_aa: CSVGGGPDTQYF
v_call: TRBV28; j_call: TRBJ2-2; d_call: -; clone_size: -; cdr3_nt: TGTGCCAGCAGTCTCGACTTAGGAGGAGGGGCCACCGGGGAGCTGTTTTTT; cdr3_aa: CASSLDLGGGATGELFF
v_call: TRBV18; j_call: TRBJ2-7; d_call: TRBD2; clone_size: -; cdr3_nt: TGTGCCAGCTCACCGAGACTAGCGGGTAGCTCCTACGAGCAGTACTTC; cdr3_aa: CASSPRLAGSSYEQYF
v_call: TRBV9; j_call: TRBJ1-4; d_call: TRBD1; clone_size: -; cdr3_nt: TGTGCCAGCAGTCCTACACAGGGGGTAAGAGAAAAACTGTTTTTT; cdr3_aa: CASSPTQGVREKLFF
v_call: TRBV11-2; j_call: TRBJ1-5; d_call: -; clone_size: -; cdr3_nt: TGTGCCAGCAGCTTAGACGGGGGCAATCAGCCCCAGCATTTT; cdr3_aa: CASSLDGGNQPQHF
v_call: TRBV19; j_call: TRBJ2-3; d_call: -; clone_size: -; cdr3_nt: TGTGCCAGTAGTAGGTTCAGGGATGCAGATACGCAGTATTTT; cdr3_aa: CASSRFRDADTQYF
v_call: TRBV19; j_call: TRBJ2-1; d_call: -; clone_size: -; cdr3_nt: TGTGCCAGTAGTATACTCGGGGGCCAAGCTCCTGAGCAGTTCTTC; cdr3_aa: CASSILGGQAPEQFF
v_call: TRBV11-3; j_call: TRBJ2-2; d_call: -; clone_size: few; cdr3_nt: TGTGCCAGCAGCTTTCGGAACACCGGGGAGCTGTTTTTT; cdr3_aa: CASSFRNTGELFF
v_call: TRBV9; j_call: TRBJ2-2; d_call: TRBD2; clone_size: once; cdr3_nt: TGTGCCAGCAGCCCCTCCGGGACTAGCGAGACCGGGGAGCTGTTTTTT; cdr3_aa: CASSPSGTSETGELFF
v_call: TRBV19; j_call: TRBJ2-5; d_call: TRBD1; clone_size: few; cdr3_nt: TGTGCCAGCCGGGACAGGGGGTTTGGAGAGACCCAGTACTTC; cdr3_aa: CASRDRGFGETQYF
v_call: TRBV5-1; j_call: TRBJ2-7; d_call: TRBD1; clone_size: -; cdr3_nt: TGCGCCAGCAGCTGGGAGACAGGGGGTTTCTACGAGCAGTACTTC; cdr3_aa: CASSWETGGFYEQYF
v_call: TRBV7-2; j_call: TRBJ2-1; d_call: -; clone_size: -; cdr3_nt: TGTGCCAGCAGCTCTTACCGTGGTGACAATGAGCAGCTCTTC; cdr3_aa: CASSSYRGDNEQLF
v_call: TRBV27; j_call: TRBJ1-2; d_call: -; clone_size: -; cdr3_nt: TGTGCCAGCAGTTTATATGGGGGGCTGGCGAGTGGCTACACCTTC; cdr3_aa: CASSLYGGLASGYTF
v_call: TRBV4-2; j_call: TRBJ2-3; d_call: TRBD2; clone_size: -; cdr3_nt: TGTGCCAGCAGCCTGGGCGGGAGTAGCACAGATACGCAGTATTTT; cdr3_aa: CASSLGGSSTDTQYF
v_call: TRBV7-6; j_call: TRBJ2-5; d_call: TRBD1; clone_size: -; cdr3_nt: TGTGCCAGCAGCTTAACTTCAGGGGGCTGGGAGACCCAGTACTTC; cdr3_aa: CASSLTSGGWETQYF
v_call: TRBV10-3; j_call: TRBJ1-2; d_call: TRBD1; clone_size: once; cdr3_nt: TGTGCCATCAGGTCCGGGACAGAATATGGCTACACCTTC; cdr3_aa: CAIRSGTEYGYTF
v_call: TRBV5-1; j_call: TRBJ1-2; d_call: TRBD1; clone_size: once; cdr3_nt: TGCGCCAGCAGCCCCCGGGACAGAGATAACTATGGCTACACCTTC; cdr3_aa: CASSPRDRDNYGYTF
v_call: TRBV29-1; j_call: TRBJ2-3; d_call: -; clone_size: -; cdr3_nt: TGCAGCGTAGCGGACGGAGTTAGCACAGATACGCAGTATTTT; cdr3_aa: CSVADGVSTDTQYF
v_call: TRBV30; j_call: TRBJ1-5; d_call: -; clone_size: once; cdr3_nt: TGTGCCTGGAGTGTCACCGGGTTTCAGCCCCAGCATTTT; cdr3_aa: CAWSVTGFQPQHF
v_call: TRBV6-1; j_call: TRBJ2-1; d_call: TRBD2; clone_size: -; cdr3_nt: TGTGCCAGCAGTGGGTTAGCGGGAGGTGAGCAGTTCTTC; cdr3_aa: CASSGLAGGEQFF
v_call: TRBV7-2; j_call: TRBJ2-2; d_call: TRBD1; clone_size: -; cdr3_nt: TGTGCCAGCAGCTTAGCCCCCATTCGGGACAGGGTGGTTACCACCGGGGAGCTGTTTTTT; cdr3_aa: CASSLAPIRDRVVTTGELFF
v_call: TRBV15; j_call: TRBJ1-5; d_call: -; clone_size: -; cdr3_nt: TGTGCCACCAGCCGTCAGCGGGGGCTCAATCAGCCCCAGCATTTT; cdr3_aa: CATSRQRGLNQPQHF
v_call: TRBV19; j_call: TRBJ1-5; d_call: TRBD1; clone_size: few; cdr3_nt: TGTGCCAGTAACCCTCCGGGACAGGGGATCGGTCAGCCCCAGCATTTT; cdr3_aa: CASNPPGQGIGQPQHF